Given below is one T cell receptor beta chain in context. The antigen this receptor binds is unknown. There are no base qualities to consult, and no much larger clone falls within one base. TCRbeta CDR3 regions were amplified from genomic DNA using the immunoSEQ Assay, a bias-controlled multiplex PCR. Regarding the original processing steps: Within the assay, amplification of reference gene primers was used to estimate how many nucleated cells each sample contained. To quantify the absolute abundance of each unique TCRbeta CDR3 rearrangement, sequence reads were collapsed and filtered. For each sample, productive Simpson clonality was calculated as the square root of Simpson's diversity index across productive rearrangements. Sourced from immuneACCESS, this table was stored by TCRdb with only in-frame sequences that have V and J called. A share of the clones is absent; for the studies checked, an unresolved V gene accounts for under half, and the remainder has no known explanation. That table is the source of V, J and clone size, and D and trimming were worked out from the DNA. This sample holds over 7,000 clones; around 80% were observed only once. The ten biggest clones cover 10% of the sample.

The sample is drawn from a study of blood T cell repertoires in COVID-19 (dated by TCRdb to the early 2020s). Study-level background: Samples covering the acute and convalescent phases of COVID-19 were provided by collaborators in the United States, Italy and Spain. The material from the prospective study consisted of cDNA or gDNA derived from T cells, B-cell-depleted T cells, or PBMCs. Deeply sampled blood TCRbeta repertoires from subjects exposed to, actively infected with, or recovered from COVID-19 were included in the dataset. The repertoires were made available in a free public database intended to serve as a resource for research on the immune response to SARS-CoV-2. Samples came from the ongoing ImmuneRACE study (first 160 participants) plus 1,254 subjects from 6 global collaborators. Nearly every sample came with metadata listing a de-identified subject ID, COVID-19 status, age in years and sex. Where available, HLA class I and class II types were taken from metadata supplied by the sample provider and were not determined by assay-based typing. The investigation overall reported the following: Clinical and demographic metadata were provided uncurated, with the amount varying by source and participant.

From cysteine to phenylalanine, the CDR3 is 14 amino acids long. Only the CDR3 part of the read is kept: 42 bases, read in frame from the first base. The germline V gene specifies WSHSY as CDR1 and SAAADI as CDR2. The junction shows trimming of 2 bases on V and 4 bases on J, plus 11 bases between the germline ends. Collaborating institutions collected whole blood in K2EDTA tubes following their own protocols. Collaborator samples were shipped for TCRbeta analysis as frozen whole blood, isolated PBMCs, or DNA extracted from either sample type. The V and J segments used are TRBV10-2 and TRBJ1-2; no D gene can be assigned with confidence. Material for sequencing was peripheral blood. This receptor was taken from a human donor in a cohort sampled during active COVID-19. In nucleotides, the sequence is TGCGCCAGCAGTGAGATTCGAGCTCGCTATGGCTACACCTTC. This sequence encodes CASSEIRARYGYTF.